A selection of T cell receptor beta chains follows, all from one sample in a study of T-cell reconstitution after alpha-beta-depleted transplantation in children. One entry per CDR3 protein results from TCRdb running MiXCR on the PCR reads. Seen here are 120,000 or so distinct CDR3 sequences, 10% observed once, and the top ten hold 8%. The sequencing here drew on PBMCs from the stem cell graft donor, taken from the stem cell graft. The source of these receptors is a human donor who donated a stem cell graft to a child with acute lymphoblastic leukemia. Both conserved end residues are part of each CDR3. The D gene is left open where the match is weak. Clone size is not always given. Where it is, it says once, few, many or a class for expanded clones.

many	TRBJ1-1	TRBV2	TRBD1	CASSDPGQPDTEAFF	TGTGCCAGCAGTGATCCGGGACAGCCGGACACTGAAGCTTTCTTT
.	TRBJ2-1	TRBV6-4	.	CASSDPEISYNEQFF	TGTGCCAGTAGTGACCCAGAGATCTCCTACAATGAGCAGTTCTTC
many	TRBJ2-1	TRBV27	.	CASTPLSVSKYNEQFF	TGTGCCAGCACCCCTTTATCAGTATCGAAATACAATGAGCAGTTCTTC
many	TRBJ2-2	TRBV29-1	.	CSVVGSAANTGELFF	TGCAGCGTTGTTGGATCGGCAGCCAACACCGGGGAGCTGTTTTTT
many	TRBJ2-7	TRBV7-9	.	CASNPIASSSYEQYF	TGTGCCAGCAACCCAATAGCCTCCAGCTCCTACGAGCAGTACTTC
many	TRBJ1-5	TRBV10-3	TRBD1	CAISEGQGHQPQHF	TGTGCCATCAGTGAAGGACAGGGACATCAGCCCCAGCATTTT
many	TRBJ1-1	TRBV5-1	.	CASNYRQRAEGGAFF	TGCGCCAGCAACTACAGGCAGCGGGCAGAAGGGGGAGCTTTCTTT
once	TRBJ2-7	TRBV19	.	CASSIGKGAYEQYF	TGTGCCAGTAGTATCGGGAAGGGAGCCTACGAGCAGTACTTC
many	TRBJ2-3	TRBV15	.	CATSREVYSGRTTQYF	TGTGCCACCAGCAGAGAGGTTTACTCGGGACGAACTACGCAGTATTTT
many	TRBJ1-3	TRBV12-3/TRBV12-4	TRBD1	CASSPDRAPGNTIYF	TGTGCCAGCAGCCCCGACAGGGCCCCTGGAAACACCATATATTTT
many	TRBJ1-5	TRBV4-2	.	CASSQDGLGQPQHF	TGTGCCAGCAGCCAAGACGGGCTCGGACAGCCCCAGCATTTT
many	TRBJ2-7	TRBV28	.	CASSLTRPEDEQYF	TGTGCCAGCAGTTTAACCCGGCCCGAGGACGAGCAGTACTTC
many	TRBJ2-3	TRBV27	.	CASSPAVDHTQYF	TGTGCCAGCAGTCCCGCGGTGGACCATACGCAGTATTTT
many	TRBJ2-1	TRBV14	.	CASSQDASPLVNEQFF	TGTGCCAGCAGCCAAGATGCCAGCCCTCTAGTCAATGAGCAGTTCTTC
many	TRBJ2-1	TRBV27	.	CASSFTRGGAVRNEQFF	TGTGCCAGCAGCTTCACTCGGGGTGGGGCCGTTCGCAATGAGCAGTTCTTC
many	TRBJ1-2	TRBV24-1	.	CATSVDPAGGYTF	TGTGCCACCAGTGTTGATCCGGCAGGCGGCTACACCTTC
many	TRBJ1-2	TRBV4-3	.	CASSRDHSDYGYTF	TGCGCCAGCAGCCGAGACCATTCCGACTATGGCTACACCTTC